This TCR beta chain was observed in a study of blood T cell repertoires in COVID-19. This CDR3 contains 14 residues. The V gene's germline CDR1 is MDHEN and CDR2 SYDVKM. The V end lost 6 bases, the J end lost 9 bases, and 21 bases lay between the germline ends. The table came from immunoSEQ multiplex PCR; TCRdb's copy has only in-frame clones and leaves some out. The table shows approximately 260,000 clones, with roughly 87% occurring only once. Sequenced material: PBMCs or T cells enriched from blood (not recorded which). The receptor was isolated from a woman aged 25 to 39 with acute COVID-19. The chain has TRBV28 and TRBJ2-7; possible D gene TRBD2, 6 bases. The DNA of the CDR3 is TGTGCCAGCAGCGGAGGGGTTTTGGGACCCTGGCAGTACTTC. Residues: CASSGGVLGPWQYF.